This is a list of T cell receptor beta chains from one sample in a study of blood T cell repertoires in COVID-19. Data came from immunoSEQ multiplex PCR; TCRdb stores just in-frame clones and leaves some out. The table shows about 140,000 clones, with under 80% occurring only once. Sequencing input: peripheral blood. All receptors derive from a man at least 80 years old with acute or convalescent COVID-19. Both conserved end residues are part of each CDR3. D genes are given only for firm matches. For some rows the clone size is stated as once, few or many, or as a class when expanded; others skip it.

DNA | CDR3 | size | J | D | V
TGTGCCAGCAGCCCAGGAACAGGACGTAATTCACCCCTCCACTTT | CASSPGTGRNSPLHF | NA | TRBJ1-6 | NA | TRBV7-2
TGTGCCAGCAGCGGGGGACTTAATGAGCAGTTCTTC | CASSGGLNEQFF | NA | TRBJ2-1 | NA | TRBV12-3/TRBV12-4
TGTGCCAGCAGCTCGCGGAATCGGGAGACCCAGTACTTC | CASSSRNRETQYF | NA | TRBJ2-5 | NA | TRBV7-2
TGTGCCAGCTTTCCGGCTAGCGGAGCAGATACGCAGTATTTT | CASFPASGADTQYF | NA | TRBJ2-3 | TRBD2 | TRBV6-5
TGTGCCAGCAGTCCCGGTCGGTGGGGCACCTCTGGAAACACCATATATTTT | CASSPGRWGTSGNTIYF | NA | TRBJ1-3 | NA | TRBV6-2/TRBV6-3
TGCGCCAGCAGCCAAGGGACAGTTTCAGATACGCAGTATTTT | CASSQGTVSDTQYF | NA | TRBJ2-3 | NA | TRBV4-1
TGTGCCAGCAGCTTACGGATGGGGGCAGGGTGGGAGACCGGGGAGCTGTTTTTT | CASSLRMGAGWETGELFF | NA | TRBJ2-2 | NA | TRBV7-2
TGCGCCAGCAGCTTGGGGGCAGGGGACAATGAGCAGTTCTTC | CASSLGAGDNEQFF | NA | TRBJ2-1 | NA | TRBV5-1
TGTGCCAGTAGCAAAGAGGACAACTCCTACAATGAGCAGTTCTTC | CASSKEDNSYNEQFF | NA | TRBJ2-1 | NA | TRBV19
TGTGCCAGTAGTATTTTTTGGCAGGCTGAAGGCTACACCTTC | CASSIFWQAEGYTF | few | TRBJ1-2 | NA | TRBV19
TGTGCCAGCAGGGGTCTGGAGGGAAAATCCTACAATGAGCAGTTCTTC | CASRGLEGKSYNEQFF | NA | TRBJ2-1 | NA | TRBV5-4
TGTGCCAGCAGGACTAGCGGGGGCTACGAGCAGTACTTC | CASRTSGGYEQYF | NA | TRBJ2-7 | TRBD2 | TRBV3-1/TRBV3-2
TGTGCCAGCAAGAAGAGGGACACCGGGGAGCTGTTTTTT | CASKKRDTGELFF | NA | TRBJ2-2 | NA | TRBV9
TGCGCCAGCAGCGACGGACAGGGCGTGCGTTCACCCCTCCACTTT | CASSDGQGVRSPLHF | NA | TRBJ1-6 | TRBD1 | TRBV5-1
TGTGCCAGCAAGGAGGGGCAGCAATCGGATACGCAGTATTTT | CASKEGQQSDTQYF | NA | TRBJ2-3 | NA | TRBV27
TGTGCCAGCACCGAGACAGGGGACCAGCCCCAGCATTTT | CASTETGDQPQHF | NA | TRBJ1-5 | TRBD1 | TRBV12-3/TRBV12-4
TGTGCCAGCAGTGATGACCGGGGGGGTCAAGAGACCCAGTACTTC | CASSDDRGGQETQYF | NA | TRBJ2-5 | TRBD2 | TRBV2
TGTGCCAGCAGCTCCCGGGACAGGGAAAGTGCCGGGGAGCTGTTTTTT | CASSSRDRESAGELFF | NA | TRBJ2-2 | TRBD1 | TRBV7-8
TGTGCCTGGAGTCTGGACTCAATGAACACTGAAGCTTTCTTT | CAWSLDSMNTEAFF | NA | TRBJ1-1 | NA | TRBV30
TGTGCCAGCAGCCAAGAATGGCAGGGGAGCACTGAAGCTTTCTTT | CASSQEWQGSTEAFF | NA | TRBJ1-1 | NA | TRBV3-1/TRBV3-2
TGTGCCAGCAGATTGGCCCCCTTGGCCCTCCACTTT | CASRLAPLALHF | NA | TRBJ1-6 | NA | TRBV2
TGCGCCAGCAGTGGAAACAGGGAGCAAGAGACCCAGTACTTC | CASSGNREQETQYF | NA | TRBJ2-5 | NA | TRBV10-1
TGTGCCAGTTCGAGGCAGGGGTATGGCTACACCTTC | CASSRQGYGYTF | NA | TRBJ1-2 | NA | TRBV27
TGCGCCAGCAGCCCGGACTGGACAGAGGGTTCACCCCTCCACTTT | CASSPDWTEGSPLHF | NA | TRBJ1-6 | NA | TRBV5-1
TGTGCCAGCAGCCGAACAGGGTCGCGCAATCAGCCCCAGCATTTT | CASSRTGSRNQPQHF | NA | TRBJ1-5 | NA | TRBV2
TGTGCCAGCAGCTTGGTCGGACTAGCAGGAGGTACGCAGTATTTT | CASSLVGLAGGTQYF | NA | TRBJ2-3 | TRBD2 | TRBV5-6
TGTGCCAGCAGCTTAGCCCCTAGCGGGAGACCCTACAATGAGCAGTTCTTC | CASSLAPSGRPYNEQFF | once | TRBJ2-1 | TRBD2 | TRBV9
TGTGCCAGCAGTTTTGGCGGGGGCCGGGCGGAGACCCAGTACTTC | CASSFGGGRAETQYF | once | TRBJ2-5 | NA | TRBV27
TGTGCCAGCAGCTATAAACCGGGACAGGTGAATTCACCCCTCCACTTT | CASSYKPGQVNSPLHF | NA | TRBJ1-6 | TRBD1 | TRBV7-2
TGTGCCAGCAGCCAAGCGCAGGGCGTTAACTATGGCTACACCTTC | CASSQAQGVNYGYTF | NA | TRBJ1-2 | NA | TRBV3-1/TRBV3-2
TGTGCCAGTAGATCAGTCGATGAGCAGTTCTTC | CASRSVDEQFF | NA | TRBJ2-1 | NA | TRBV19
TGTGCCAGTAGTATTTTACATTTGACAGGGGCGAACACTGAAGCTTTCTTT | CASSILHLTGANTEAFF | NA | TRBJ1-1 | TRBD1 | TRBV19
TGCAGTGCTAGTAGGGGGTTTGAGCTGAACACTGAAGCTTTCTTT | CSASRGFELNTEAFF | NA | TRBJ1-1 | NA | TRBV20-1
TGTGCCAGCAGCCAAGATCTAGGCGGAGATACGCAGTATTTT | CASSQDLGGDTQYF | NA | TRBJ2-3 | NA | TRBV4-2
TGTGCCAGCAGCTTAGGTAGGGGGACTGAGCAGTTCTTC | CASSLGRGTEQFF | once | TRBJ2-1 | NA | TRBV7-9
TGTGCCAGCAGCCGAGGACAGCCTGGGAGCACAGATACGCAGTATTTT | CASSRGQPGSTDTQYF | NA | TRBJ2-3 | NA | TRBV5-4
TGTGCCAGCAGTTACCCTGGACAGGGTGTAAACGAGCAGTACTTC | CASSYPGQGVNEQYF | NA | TRBJ2-7 | TRBD1 | TRBV6-5
TGTGCCAGCAGCATCGGACTAGGGGTAGGCTACACCTTC | CASSIGLGVGYTF | NA | TRBJ1-2 | NA | TRBV11-2
TGTGCCAGCAGCGGGACAGGGGCCCGAAAGGCAGAAAAACTGTTTTTT | CASSGTGARKAEKLFF | NA | TRBJ1-4 | TRBD1 | TRBV2
TGTGCCAGCAGCTTGGCGATACAGGGGCACACTGAAGCTTTCTTT | CASSLAIQGHTEAFF | large | TRBJ1-1 | TRBD1 | TRBV5-4
TGTGCCAGCAGTTCCCGGTCTTCCATCGCGTTCTTC | CASSSRSSIAFF | NA | TRBJ2-1 | NA | TRBV6-5
TGTGCCAGCAGCTTCGGGTACTCCGGGGAGCTGTTTTTT | CASSFGYSGELFF | few | TRBJ2-2 | NA | TRBV5-4
TGTGCCAGCAACGGGATCCTTAATTCACCCCTCCACTTT | CASNGILNSPLHF | NA | TRBJ1-6 | NA | TRBV2
TGCGCCAGCAGCCAGACTAGCGGGCTAACAGTTACGCAGTATTTT | CASSQTSGLTVTQYF | NA | TRBJ2-3 | TRBD2 | TRBV4-3
TGCAGTGCTAGTATGGAGGGGAGACATGGCCTGGGTGAGCAGTTCTTC | CSASMEGRHGLGEQFF | NA | TRBJ2-1 | NA | TRBV20-1
TGTGCCAGCTCACCTCAAACAGATTACGAGCAGTACTTC | CASSPQTDYEQYF | NA | TRBJ2-7 | NA | TRBV18
TGTGCCAGCAGCATGAAGAGCGGGGGATACAATGAGCAGTTCTTC | CASSMKSGGYNEQFF | NA | TRBJ2-1 | TRBD2 | TRBV5-4
TGCGCCAGCAGCCTTCAGGGGGATGGTCAGCCCCAGCATTTT | CASSLQGDGQPQHF | few | TRBJ1-5 | TRBD1 | TRBV5-1
TGTGCCAGCAGCGACAGGGGGAACACTGAAGCTTTCTTT | CASSDRGNTEAFF | NA | TRBJ1-1 | TRBD1 | TRBV2
TGTGCCAGCAGCCAAGAGCGCGCAGGGGGGACGGGCGAGCAGTACTTC | CASSQERAGGTGEQYF | NA | TRBJ2-7 | NA | TRBV4-2
TGTGCCAGCAGTGGAAACAGGGGAGGTCTCGGGGAGCTGTTTTTT | CASSGNRGGLGELFF | NA | TRBJ2-2 | NA | TRBV27
TGTGCCAGCAGCCAAGACCCAATAGGGGGGGATGGCACAGATACGCAGTATTTT | CASSQDPIGGDGTDTQYF | NA | TRBJ2-3 | NA | TRBV4-2
TGTGCCAGCAGCTTGGGACTAGCGGGGGTTGTAACCGGGGAGCTGTTTTTT | CASSLGLAGVVTGELFF | NA | TRBJ2-2 | TRBD2 | TRBV5-5